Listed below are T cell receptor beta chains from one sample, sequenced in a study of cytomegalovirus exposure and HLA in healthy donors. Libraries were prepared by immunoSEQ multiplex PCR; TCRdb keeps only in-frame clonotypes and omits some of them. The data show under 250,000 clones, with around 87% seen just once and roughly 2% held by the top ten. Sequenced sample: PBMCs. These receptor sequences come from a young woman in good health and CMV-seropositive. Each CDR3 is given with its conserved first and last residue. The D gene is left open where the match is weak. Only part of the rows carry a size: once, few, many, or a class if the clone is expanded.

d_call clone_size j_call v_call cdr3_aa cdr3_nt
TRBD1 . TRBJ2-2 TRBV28 CASSFETGSTGELFF TGTGCCAGCAGTTTCGAGACAGGGAGCACCGGGGAGCTGTTTTTT
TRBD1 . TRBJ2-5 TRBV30 CAWSNGQGTQYF TGTGCCTGGAGTAACGGACAGGGGACCCAGTACTTC
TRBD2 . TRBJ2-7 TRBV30 CAWRTSGYSYEQYF TGTGCCTGGAGGACTAGCGGGTACTCCTACGAGCAGTACTTC
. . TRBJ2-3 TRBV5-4 CASSYEGTDTQYF TGTGCCAGCAGCTACGAGGGAACAGATACGCAGTATTTT
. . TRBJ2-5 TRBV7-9 CASSLELTIEETQYF TGTGCCAGCAGCTTAGAGCTTACCATCGAGGAGACCCAGTACTTC
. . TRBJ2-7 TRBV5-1 CASSLGGVDYEQYF TGCGCCAGCAGCTTGGGAGGCGTGGACTACGAGCAGTACTTC
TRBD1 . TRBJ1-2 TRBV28 CASSSVTGGVGYTF TGTGCCAGCAGTTCGGTAACAGGGGGCGTTGGCTACACCTTC
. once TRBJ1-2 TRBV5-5 CASSQDSYGYTF TGTGCCAGCAGTCAGGACAGCTATGGCTACACCTTC
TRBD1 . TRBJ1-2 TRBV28 CASSFRTGDFYYGYTF TGTGCCAGCAGTTTCAGGACAGGGGATTTCTACTATGGCTACACCTTC
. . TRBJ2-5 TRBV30 CAWSPRGGLNQETQYF TGTGCCTGGAGCCCTAGGGGTGGGCTTAACCAAGAGACCCAGTACTTC
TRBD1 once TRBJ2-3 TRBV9 CASSASGTGPAEDTQYF TGTGCCAGCAGCGCCTCCGGGACAGGCCCTGCGGAAGATACGCAGTATTTT
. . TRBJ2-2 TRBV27 CASSRLDTGELFF TGTGCCAGCAGTCGACTAGACACCGGGGAGCTGTTTTTT
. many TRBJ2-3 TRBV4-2 CASSQDFGLATDTQYF TGTGCCAGCAGCCAAGATTTTGGGCTAGCGACAGATACGCAGTATTTT
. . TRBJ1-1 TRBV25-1 CASSDARSGDTEAFF TGTGCCAGCAGTGACGCGCGGTCGGGGGACACTGAAGCTTTCTTT
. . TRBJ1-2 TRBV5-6 CASSLTANYGYTF TGTGCCAGCAGCTTGACAGCTAACTATGGCTACACCTTC
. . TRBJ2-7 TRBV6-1 CASSEVPVNSYEQYF TGTGCCAGCAGTGAAGTTCCGGTGAACTCCTACGAGCAGTACTTC